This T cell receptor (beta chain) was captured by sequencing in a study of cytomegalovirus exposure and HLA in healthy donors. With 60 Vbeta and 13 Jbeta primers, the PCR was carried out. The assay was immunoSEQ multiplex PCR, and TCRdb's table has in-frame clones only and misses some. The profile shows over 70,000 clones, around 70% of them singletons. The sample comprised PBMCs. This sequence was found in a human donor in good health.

The CDR3, as DNA: TGTGCCAGCAGTGAATCCTCTAGCGGGGTTACAGATACGCAGTATTTT. This codes for CASSESSSGVTDTQYF. The chain is built from TRBV2 and TRBJ2-3, with 9 bases fitting TRBD2. V lost 2 bases to trimming and J lost 3 bases; unmatched junction nucleotides: 6. CDR1 and CDR2 from the germline V gene are SNHLY and FYNNEI. The CDR3 has 16 residues.